The 29 T cell receptor beta chains listed next were all sequenced from one sample in a study of response to subunit inactivated influenza vaccine. TCRdb re-analysed the RT-PCR reads in MiXCR, keeping a single row per CDR3 protein. The data show 700,000 to 900,000 distinct CDR3 sequences, with around 20% seen just once and around 9.6% held by the top ten. The source was PBMCs from blood, collected roughly 5 days after vaccination. The receptor source for this set is a man aged 45-65 years who received an inactivated influenza vaccine.

This clonotype was observed a handful of times. The chain joins TRBV29-1 to TRBJ1-1; possible D gene TRBD1, 5 bases. Germline lookup yields CDR1 SQVTM and CDR2 ANQGSEA. V gave up 1 base and J gave up 11 bases, with 11 bases separating them. The CDR3 length is 11 residues. Written as DNA, the CDR3 is TGCAGCGTTGAAGGCCATGGGGGGGCTTTCTTT. This sequence encodes CSVEGHGGAFF.

The chain couples TRBV21-1 to TRBJ2-6; the D call TRBD1 from the table was never checked on the DNA. TRBV21-1 is a documented pseudogene. The CDR3 loop spans 19 amino acids. CDR3 amino acids: CASSYGMVRGRPGANVLTF. CDR3 sequence (DNA): TGTGCCAGCAGCTACGGTATGGTTCGGGGCCGCCCTGGGGCCAACGTCCTGACTTTC.

This clonotype has ten or more counts. CDR3 nucleotides: TGTGCCAGCAGCTTCCAACCCCATAACTATGGCTACACCTTC. Protein product: CASSFQPHNYGYTF. The V and J genes are TRBV7-8 and TRBJ1-2; no definite D call. V was clipped by 3 bases and J by 1 base, with 9 bases between them. The V gene's germline CDR1 is SGHVS and CDR2 FQNEAQ. The CDR3 consists of 14 residues.

The V call is TRBV20-1, the J call TRBJ1-2; 7 bases line up with TRBD1. CDR3 length: 12 residues. The V gene's germline CDR1 is DFQATT and CDR2 SNEGSKA (reference sequence). Losses at the gene ends were 6 bases for V and 4 bases for J; bases not matched to a gene: 5. CDR3 nucleotide sequence: TGCAGTGCAGGGACAGACCTCTATGGCTACACCTTC. Amino acid sequence: CSAGTDLYGYTF.

The rearrangement uses TRBV6-5 and TRBJ1-5; perhaps TRBD1 as D (5 bases). Germline assignment: CDR1 MNHEY and CDR2 SVGAGI. V was shortened by 2 bases and J by 4 bases, with 9 bases between the two germline ends. This CDR3 comprises 14 residues. The CDR3 loop reads CASSYGEGNQPQHF. The CDR3, as DNA: TGTGCCAGCAGTTACGGGGAGGGGAATCAGCCCCAGCATTTT.

A few counts support this clonotype. This rearrangement joins TRBV20-1 to TRBJ2-5; 8 positions match TRBD2. Germline V lookup: CDR1 DFQATT, CDR2 SNEGSKA (reference sequence). The CDR3 is 14 residues long. Trimming took 6 bases from V and 5 from J; bases not matched to a gene: 11. CDR3 region: CSAQYSGSLETQYF. CDR3 DNA sequence: TGCAGTGCGCAATACAGCGGGAGTTTGGAGACCCAGTACTTC.

There are a few counts of this clonotype. The V gene is TRBV20-1, the J gene TRBJ2-7; D gene unclear. V lost 2 bases and J 3 bases, leaving 11 bases between the germline ends. CDR1 is DFQATT, CDR2 SNEGSKA, per germline (reference sequence). CDR3 length: 13 amino acids. The CDR3 coding sequence is TGCAGTGCTAGAAGGGATCCACTCTACGAGCAGTACTTC. Translated: CSARRDPLYEQYF.

This clonotype was counted between two and nine times. The rearrangement joins TRBV5-1 to TRBJ1-1; 9 bases line up with TRBD1. V trimming: 1 base; J trimming: 5 bases; junction bases outside the gene matches: 3. The length of the CDR3 is 14 residues. Germline V CDR1 and CDR2: SGHRS, YFSETQ. The CDR3 DNA is TGCGCCAGCAGCTTGCGAGACAGGGGGACTGAAGCTTTCTTT. As protein: CASSLRDRGTEAFF.

The chain has TRBV12-3 or TRBV12-4 and TRBJ2-1; D possibly corresponds to TRBD2 (6 bases). Trimming shortened V by 4 bases and J by 4 bases, and 20 bases separated the two germline ends. This CDR3 contains 17 residues. The CDR3 bases are TGTGCCAGCAGTTCGGTTCCCTACAGCGGGCTTTACAATGAGCAGTTCTTC. Translated: CASSSVPYSGLYNEQFF.

Only a few counts were recorded for this clonotype. The V and J genes are TRBV4-2 and TRBJ1-5; tentative D call: TRBD1 (6 bases). Trimming removed 0 bases from V and 5 bases from J, with 14 bases in between. This CDR3 has 16 amino acids. Germline CDR1 LGHNA, CDR2 YNFKEQ. The CDR3 protein is CASSQEGGQPYQPQHF. CDR3 DNA sequence: TGTGCCAGCAGCCAAGAAGGGGGGCAGCCCTATCAGCCCCAGCATTTT.

Turning to this clonotype: At one boundary the junction diverges from the germline segment, which might be a read error. The chain recombines TRBV18 with TRBJ2-5; the match to TRBD2 covers 7 bases. The germline gives CDR1 KGHSH, CDR2 LQKENI. The CDR3 length is 14 residues. The CDR3 spells CASSPGTTKETKYF. For the CDR3, the DNA is TGTGCCAGCTCCCCCGGGACTACCAAAGAGACCAAGTACTTC.

In its sample, this clonotype was seen a few times. CDR3: CASTQTGFQETQYF. The CDR3 DNA is TGTGCCAGCACACAGACAGGTTTTCAAGAGACCCAGTACTTC. The rearrangement uses TRBV12-3 or TRBV12-4 and TRBJ2-5; possibly TRBD1 for D (6 bases). The CDR3 runs 14 residues. Trimming removed 7 bases at V and 2 bases at J, with 14 bases between.

This clonotype was seen a handful of times. The CDR3 loop reads CAIRGQAAEETQYF. Here the CDR3 DNA reads TGTGCCATCAGAGGACAGGCAGCCGAAGAGACCCAGTACTTC. The chain carries TRBV10-3 and TRBJ2-5, with 7 positions matching TRBD1. The CDR3 is 14 amino acids. Germline CDR1 reads ENHRY; CDR2 reads SYGVKD. The trim removed 6 bases at V and 3 bases at J, leaving 7 bases unmatched.

The J gene is TRBJ1-1, the V gene TRBV14; weak D call: TRBD1 (5 bases). Germline CDR1 is SGHDN and CDR2 is FVKESK. Trimming left V 4 bases short and J 6 bases short, with 9 bases between. The CDR3 spans 12 residues. This CDR3 reads CASSRAGAEAFF. CDR3 coding DNA: TGTGCCAGCAGCCGCGCGGGGGCTGAAGCTTTCTTT.

This clonotype was observed a few times. The J gene is TRBJ2-7, the V gene TRBV4-3, with 9 bases lining up with TRBD2. This CDR3 is 16 amino acids long. The germline CDR1 and CDR2 sequences are LGHNA and YSLEER. Germline trimming cut 4 bases from V and 0 bases from J; bases unmatched to any gene: 7. CDR3 sequence: CASSLELSGGSYEQYF. The CDR3 nucleotides are TGCGCCAGCAGCCTGGAACTTAGCGGGGGCTCCTACGAGCAGTACTTC.

V usage is TRBV12-3 or TRBV12-4 and J usage is TRBJ2-1; D gene ambiguous. V lost 5 bases and J lost 4, with 12 bases in between. The CDR3 is made up of 14 amino acids. CDR3 amino acids: CASSKAELYNEQFF. The CDR3 region has the DNA TGTGCCAGCAGTAAAGCAGAACTGTACAATGAGCAGTTCTTC.

The genes are TRBV20-1 and TRBJ2-2, with 7 bases identical to TRBD1. The germline gives CDR1 DFQATT, CDR2 SNEGSKA (reference sequence). The CDR3 loop spans 15 amino acids. The V and J ends lost 3 bases and 3 bases, in that order; junction bases with no gene match: 7. The CDR3 reads CSARPPTGHTGELFF. CDR3 bases: TGCAGTGCTAGGCCCCCGACAGGGCACACCGGGGAGCTGTTTTTT.

The V call is TRBV10-2, the J call TRBJ2-2; D unclear. V was clipped by 5 bases and J by 5 bases, with 9 bases between them. This CDR3 has 13 residues. Germline loops: CDR1 WSHSY, CDR2 SAAADI. The CDR3: CASSRAGTGELFF. The CDR3 DNA follows: TGCGCCAGCAGTAGAGCCGGGACCGGGGAGCTGTTTTTT.

This clonotype appeared a few times. The chain employs TRBV20-1 and TRBJ2-3; D is perhaps TRBD2 (6 bases). CDR3 size: 14 residues. Germline V gives CDR1 DFQATT, CDR2 SNEGSKA (reference sequence). The CDR3 sequence: CSDRTERVTDTQYF. CDR3 in DNA: TGCAGCGATAGAACAGAGCGGGTCACAGATACGCAGTATTTT.

J is TRBJ2-2 and V is TRBV7-9; D remains unclear. Trimming shortened V by 2 bases and J by 6 bases, and 4 bases separated the two germline ends. The CDR3 spans 12 residues. Germline V CDR1 and CDR2: SEHNR, FQNEAQ (reference sequence). For the CDR3, the DNA is TGTGCCAGCAGCTTAAGGCCCGGGGAGCTGTTTTTT. Its translation: CASSLRPGELFF.

This clonotype was counted only a few times. The chain has TRBV20-1 and TRBJ2-3; 10 bases fit TRBD2. Trimming cost V 7 bases and J 3 bases; bases outside gene matches: 4. CDR1 and CDR2 (germline): DFQATT, SNEGSKA (reference sequence). This CDR3 has 13 residues. The CDR3 coding sequence is TGCAGTGGTATAGCGGGGGGTACAGATACGCAGTATTTT. Amino acids: CSGIAGGTDTQYF.

In its sample, this clonotype was seen a few times. DNA for the CDR3: TGTGCCTGGAGTGTTCGAGGGTCGGAGACAGGGTATCGGGAGCAGTTCTTC. Translated: CAWSVRGSETGYREQFF. The V call is TRBV30, the J call TRBJ2-1, with 7 positions matching TRBD1. Germline values: CDR1 GTSNPN, CDR2 SVGIG (reference sequence). The V segment lost 0 bases and the J segment 10 bases; nucleotides outside the gene matches: 18. The CDR3 has 17 residues.

This clonotype was picked up a small number of times. The chain recombines TRBV13 with TRBJ1-2, with a tentative D call TRBD1 (5 bases). Trimming took off 5 bases at V and 4 bases at J, with 8 bases between the two ends. The CDR3 loop spans 12 amino acids. Looked up from germline, CDR1 is PRHDT and CDR2 is FYEKMQ (reference sequence). CDR3 sequence reads: CASSEDTYGYTF. The CDR3 DNA is TGTGCCAGCAGCGAGGACACCTATGGCTACACCTTC.

This rearrangement joins TRBV7-2 to TRBJ2-1, with 12 positions matching TRBD2. The CDR3 spans 17 residues. Germline V gene sequence: CDR1 SGHTA, CDR2 FQGNSA. Trimming removed 0 bases from V and 9 bases from J; junction bases left unmatched: 9. The chain's CDR3 is CASSLASSGGAIGEQFF. In DNA form, the CDR3 reads TGTGCCAGCAGCTTAGCGTCTAGCGGGGGGGCCATAGGTGAGCAGTTCTTC.

This clonotype came up a few times. The V and J genes are TRBV12-3 or TRBV12-4 and TRBJ2-5; TRBD2 matches 12 bases. Trimming removed 3 bases from V and 5 bases from J; junction bases left unmatched: 16. This CDR3 region has 19 residues. The CDR3 region has the DNA TGTGCCAGCAGTTTTGGACTAGCGGGACCGGTCGGGTTTTTGGAGACCCAGTACTTC. Translated: CASSFGLAGPVGFLETQYF.

V is TRBV6-2 or TRBV6-3 and J is TRBJ2-5; tentative D call: TRBD2 (5 bases). The CDR3 sequence is 14 residues long. V was trimmed by 5 bases and J by 7 bases, leaving 17 bases between them. The germline gives CDR1 MNHEY, CDR2 SVGEGT. The CDR3 nucleotides are TGTGCCAGCAGTCATAATAGCGACGTGGGGACCCAGTACTTC. As protein: CASSHNSDVGTQYF.

The chain combines TRBV19 with TRBJ2-7; the D is unclear. CDR1 and CDR2 from the germline V gene are LNHDA and SQIVND (reference sequence). This CDR3 region has 18 residues. Trimming took off 5 bases at V and 3 bases at J, with 26 bases between the two ends. CDR3: CASSQRLWTDPIDYEQYF. The CDR3, as DNA: TGTGCCAGTAGTCAACGCCTTTGGACCGACCCGATAGACTACGAGCAGTACTTC.

The chain has TRBV10-3 and TRBJ2-2, with 8 bases that match TRBD2. The CDR3 contains 16 residues. Germline V lookup: CDR1 ENHRY, CDR2 SYGVKD. V lost 3 bases and J lost 4; bases outside the gene matches: 7. The CDR3, as DNA: TGTGCCATCAGTGACAGCGGGGGACACGGCACCGGGGAGCTGTTTTTT. It translates to CAISDSGGHGTGELFF.

This rearrangement joins TRBV12-3 or TRBV12-4 to TRBJ2-3; possible D gene TRBD2, 5 bases. CDR3 length: 13 amino acids. Trimming removed 8 bases at V and 5 bases at J, with 14 bases between. The CDR3 DNA reads as TGTGCCAGCGCTCCTGGCCGGGGAGATACGCAGTATTTT. Translation: CASAPGRGDTQYF.